A selection of T cell receptor beta chains follows, all from one sample in a study of cytomegalovirus exposure and HLA in healthy donors. Using immunoSEQ multiplex PCR, the repertoire was profiled, and TCRdb retains in-frame clones only, with some absent. The sample includes 130,000 or so clones, approximately 72% of them seen just once. Input material: PBMCs. These receptors all come from a woman aged 60 to 75 in good health and CMV-seronegative. Both conserved end residues are part of each CDR3. The D gene is left open where the match is weak. Clone sizes are given selectively: once, few, many, or a class where the clone is expanded.

TRBJ2-7	TRBV6-5	.	TRBD1	CASSNRQGTSEQYF	TGTGCCAGCAGTAACCGACAGGGAACGAGCGAGCAGTACTTC
TRBJ1-5	TRBV19	.	.	CASSIDLRWTDQPQHF	TGTGCCAGTAGTATAGATCTTCGTTGGACAGATCAGCCCCAGCATTTT
TRBJ2-1	TRBV7-2	few	.	CASSSIAVSYNEQFF	TGTGCCAGCAGCTCAATAGCGGTCTCCTACAATGAGCAGTTCTTC
TRBJ1-6	TRBV6-6	few	.	CASTQAGVNSPLHF	TGTGCCAGCACCCAGGCGGGGGTGAATTCACCCCTCCACTTT
TRBJ1-2	TRBV15	.	TRBD1	CATSKGDSHNYGYTF	TGTGCCACCAGCAAGGGGGACAGCCACAACTATGGCTACACCTTC
TRBJ2-2	TRBV6-6	.	.	CASSYRAGGELFF	TGTGCCAGCAGTTACCGCGCCGGGGGGGAGCTGTTTTTT
TRBJ2-6	TRBV6-5	.	.	CASSYLSGANVLTF	TGTGCCAGCAGTTACCTCTCTGGGGCCAACGTCCTGACTTTC
TRBJ1-1	TRBV19	.	.	CASSTIGGTEAFF	TGTGCCAGTAGTACCATCGGGGGCACTGAAGCTTTCTTT
TRBJ2-1	TRBV6-5	.	TRBD2	CASRAGGSYNEQFF	TGTGCCAGCAGAGCGGGAGGATCCTACAATGAGCAGTTCTTC
TRBJ1-5	TRBV19	.	.	CASSEGVLLYQPQHF	TGTGCCAGTAGTGAGGGGGTTCTCTTGTATCAGCCCCAGCATTTT
TRBJ2-7	TRBV5-6	few	TRBD1	CASSLAQGVYEQYF	TGTGCCAGCAGCTTAGCACAGGGGGTGTACGAGCAGTACTTC
TRBJ2-1	TRBV6-5	few	.	CASSYAPNLYNEQFF	TGTGCCAGCAGTTATGCGCCTAATCTATACAATGAGCAGTTCTTC
TRBJ1-2	TRBV4-3	.	.	CASSQVRGQHYGYTF	TGCGCCAGCAGCCAAGTCAGAGGACAGCACTATGGCTACACCTTC
TRBJ2-5	TRBV7-2	few	TRBD1	CASSAPGDRGQETQYF	TGTGCCAGCAGTGCCCCTGGGGACAGGGGTCAAGAGACCCAGTACTTC
TRBJ2-1	TRBV5-1	.	TRBD1	CASRRQGATPYNEQFF	TGCGCCAGCAGACGACAGGGGGCTACCCCGTACAATGAGCAGTTCTTC
TRBJ2-7	TRBV6-1	.	TRBD1	CASSWDSSYEQYF	TGTGCCAGCAGTTGGGACAGCTCCTACGAGCAGTACTTC
TRBJ2-7	TRBV5-4	.	.	CASSLGGAAFYEQYF	TGTGCCAGCAGCTTGGGTGGAGCGGCGTTCTACGAGCAGTACTTC
TRBJ2-5	TRBV19	few	TRBD2	CASSHTSGGNGETQYF	TGTGCCAGTAGTCACACTAGCGGGGGGAATGGAGAGACCCAGTACTTC
TRBJ2-2	TRBV5-4	few	TRBD1	CASSLMRTGTGELFF	TGTGCCAGCAGCTTAATGAGGACAGGCACCGGGGAGCTGTTTTTT
TRBJ1-1	TRBV5-1	once	.	CASSYGNMNTEAFF	TGCGCCAGCAGCTACGGGAATATGAACACTGAAGCTTTCTTT
TRBJ1-6	TRBV9	.	.	CASSVNPSPGSPLHF	TGTGCCAGCAGCGTCAATCCAAGCCCCGGTTCACCCCTCCACTTT
TRBJ2-5	TRBV7-6	.	TRBD2	CASSPSGRSETQYF	TGTGCCAGCAGTCCTAGCGGGAGGTCGGAGACCCAGTACTTC
TRBJ1-2	TRBV6-1	.	.	CASTTGLYYGYTF	TGTGCCAGCACCACGGGACTTTACTATGGCTACACCTTC
TRBJ2-1	TRBV28	.	TRBD2	CASSLRSGVYNEQFF	TGTGCCAGCAGTTTGCGAAGCGGGGTCTACAATGAGCAGTTCTTC
TRBJ2-5	TRBV7-2	.	TRBD2	CASSLTSGKETQYF	TGTGCCAGCAGCTTAACTAGCGGAAAAGAGACCCAGTACTTC
TRBJ2-5	TRBV19	.	TRBD2	CASSIAAGGPGETQYF	TGTGCCAGTAGTATCGCAGCGGGAGGGCCCGGGGAGACCCAGTACTTC
TRBJ2-7	TRBV7-9	.	TRBD2	CASSIRTSGSYEQYF	TGTGCCAGCAGCATCAGGACTAGCGGGAGTTACGAGCAGTACTTC
TRBJ2-3	TRBV5-4	.	.	CASSLAGGATQYF	TGTGCCAGCAGCTTGGCTGGAGGGGCTACGCAGTATTTT
TRBJ1-2	TRBV7-9	once	TRBD1	CASSSTAGTVRGYTF	TGTGCCAGCAGCTCAACCGCCGGGACAGTGCGTGGCTACACCTTC
TRBJ2-7	TRBV7-7	.	.	CARVGLEQYF	TGTGCGAGGGTCGGGTTGGAGCAGTACTTC
TRBJ2-3	TRBV10-3	.	TRBD2	CAIGQRDTDTQYF	TGTGCCATCGGTCAGCGGGACACAGATACGCAGTATTTT
TRBJ2-1	TRBV5-1	.	TRBD1	CASSLDRGRYNEQFF	TGCGCCAGCAGCTTGGACAGGGGGCGGTACAATGAGCAGTTCTTC
TRBJ1-3	TRBV11-2	.	.	CASSVRGQSGNTIYF	TGTGCCAGCAGCGTCCGAGGGCAGTCTGGAAACACCATATATTTT
TRBJ2-7	TRBV13	.	TRBD2	CASSSGTSGYEQYF	TGTGCCAGCAGCTCCGGGACTAGCGGCTACGAGCAGTACTTC
TRBJ2-2	TRBV9	once	TRBD2	CASSVVSGRAFTGELFF	TGTGCCAGCAGCGTAGTAAGCGGGAGGGCCTTTACCGGGGAGCTGTTTTTT
TRBJ2-7	TRBV6-5	.	.	CASSYVYSSYEQYF	TGTGCCAGCAGTTACGTTTACAGCTCCTACGAGCAGTACTTC
TRBJ2-3	TRBV7-6	.	TRBD2	CASSSSGGGPTDTQYF	TGTGCCAGCAGCTCGTCGGGGGGTGGGCCCACAGATACGCAGTATTTT
TRBJ1-5	TRBV2	.	.	CASSGGPNQPQHF	TGTGCCAGCAGTGGGGGCCCCAATCAGCCCCAGCATTTT
TRBJ2-7	TRBV6-5	.	TRBD1	CASSKLTGTYEQYF	TGTGCCAGCAGTAAGCTGACAGGGACCTACGAGCAGTACTTC
TRBJ1-2	TRBV5-3	.	TRBD1	CARSLDTGGHYGYTF	TGTGCCAGAAGCTTGGATACAGGGGGGCACTATGGCTACACCTTC
TRBJ1-5	TRBV6-5	.	TRBD1	CASSSGGTGHVVPQHF	TGTGCCAGCAGTTCCGGAGGGACAGGGCATGTGGTGCCCCAGCATTTT
TRBJ2-5	TRBV7-9	few	TRBD2	CASSPGLTSGAQETQYF	TGTGCCAGCAGCCCTGGGCTGACTAGCGGGGCACAAGAGACCCAGTACTTC
TRBJ1-1	TRBV27	few	TRBD1	CASSATGGGLGTEAFF	TGTGCCAGCAGTGCCACAGGGGGCGGCTTGGGCACTGAAGCTTTCTTT
TRBJ1-2	TRBV19	.	.	CASRLQGSNYGYTF	TGTGCCAGTAGGCTGCAGGGATCTAACTATGGCTACACCTTC
TRBJ1-2	TRBV14	many	TRBD1	CASSLRTGGGYTF	TGTGCCAGCAGCCTACGGACAGGGGGAGGCTACACCTTC
TRBJ2-5	TRBV5-1	once	.	CASTRGLGAGQETQYF	TGCGCCAGCACTCGAGGGTTGGGGGCCGGTCAAGAGACCCAGTACTTC
TRBJ2-5	TRBV25-1	few	.	CASSARQGMNQETQYF	TGTGCCAGCAGTGCCCGCCAGGGGATGAATCAAGAGACCCAGTACTTC
TRBJ2-7	TRBV6-5	.	.	CASSYSSRSSYEQYF	TGTGCCAGCAGTTACTCTTCGCGTAGCTCCTACGAGCAGTACTTC
TRBJ1-2	TRBV7-8	.	TRBD1	CASSHRGSGYTF	TGTGCCAGCAGCCACAGGGGCAGTGGCTACACCTTC
TRBJ2-3	TRBV7-9	.	.	CASSLRELAKGTQYF	TGTGCCAGCAGCTTACGCGAACTAGCCAAGGGTACGCAGTATTTT
TRBJ2-3	TRBV23-1	.	.	CASRTKSQDTQYF	TGCGCCAGCAGGACTAAATCGCAAGATACGCAGTATTTT
TRBJ1-2	TRBV7-2	.	TRBD1	CASSTGGMDYGYTF	TGTGCCAGCAGCACAGGGGGTATGGACTATGGCTACACCTTC
TRBJ1-3	TRBV10-3	.	.	CAISDNSGNTIYF	TGTGCCATCAGTGATAACTCTGGAAACACCATATATTTT
TRBJ1-2	TRBV28	.	.	CASSRSYGYTF	TGTGCCAGCAGTCGCAGCTATGGCTACACCTTC
TRBJ1-2	TRBV5-1	few	TRBD1	CASSLGQVGGYTF	TGCGCCAGCAGCCTAGGACAGGTCGGTGGCTACACCTTC